A single sample gave rise to the 11 T cell receptor beta chains below, sequenced in a study of CD8 T cells in ankylosing spondylitis. TCRdb re-derived calls from the 5' RACE reads in MiXCR, one entry per CDR3 protein. The sample consists of about 240,000 distinct CDR3 sequences, less than 10% of them appearing once. Sequenced material: blood, either unsorted or a sorted T cell fraction (not recorded which). These receptors came from a male donor with ankylosing spondylitis or in good health (not recorded which).

This clonotype appeared a few times. The chain recombines TRBV20-1 with TRBJ2-2; TRBD2 matches 8 bases. The CDR3 spans 16 residues. CDR1 is DFQATT, CDR2 SNEGSKA, per germline (reference sequence). V dropped 5 bases and J dropped 1; count of bases not matched to a gene: 9. The CDR3 here is CSAASPLAENTGELFF. The CDR3 DNA follows: TGCAGTGCTGCCTCCCCACTAGCGGAGAACACCGGGGAGCTGTTTTTT.

In its sample, this clonotype was seen many times. This chain joins TRBV6-5 and TRBJ1-6, with D hard to call. Per the germline V gene, CDR1 is MNHEY and CDR2 is SVGAGI. This CDR3 is 15 amino acids long. Between the trimmed V and J ends, which lost 2 bases and 5 bases, there was a span of 10 bases. CDR3: CASSYDPANNSPLHF. The CDR3 DNA is TGTGCCAGCAGTTACGATCCAGCCAATAATTCACCCCTCCACTTT.

The chain uses TRBV5-1 and TRBJ1-2; the match to TRBD1 covers 7 bases. V trimming: 4 bases; J trimming: 8 bases; junction bases outside the gene matches: 11. The CDR3 has 14 residues. Germline V gives CDR1 SGHRS, CDR2 YFSETQ. Here the CDR3 reads CASSHGRQGDGYTF. DNA of the CDR3: TGCGCCAGCAGCCACGGGCGACAGGGCGACGGCTACACCTTC.

This chain joins TRBV7-2 and TRBJ2-2; D may be TRBD2 (5 bases). Germline V CDR1 and CDR2: SGHTA, FQGNSA. V lost 7 bases and J lost 6, with 12 bases in between. The CDR3 has 13 residues. CDR3 protein: CASTGVPSGELFF. In DNA form, the CDR3 reads TGTGCCAGCACCGGGGTACCATCCGGGGAGCTGTTTTTT.

The genes are TRBV27 and TRBJ1-4; 8 bases match TRBD1. The J segment lost 7 bases and the V segment lost 2 bases, leaving 3 bases of the junction unmatched. From germline, CDR1 is MNHEY and CDR2 SMNVEV (reference sequence). This CDR3 contains 14 residues. CDR3 residues: CASSLQGAGEKLFF. CDR3 in DNA: TGTGCCAGCAGTTTACAGGGGGCTGGTGAAAAACTGTTTTTT.

V is TRBV9 and J is TRBJ2-3; TRBD2 is a possible D gene (5 bases). V was shortened by 3 bases and J by 3 bases, with 11 bases between the two germline ends. The CDR3 has 14 amino acids. Germline CDR1 is SGDLS and CDR2 is YYNGEE. CDR3 in DNA: TGTGCCAGCAGCGATAGATCGGGGACAGATACGCAGTATTTT. This codes for CASSDRSGTDTQYF.

The genes are TRBV29-1 and TRBJ2-5, with a tentative D call TRBD2 (5 bases). The CDR3 sequence is 12 residues long. From germline, CDR1 is SQVTM and CDR2 ANQGSEA. Trimming shortened V by 7 bases and J by 3 bases, and 12 bases separated the two germline ends. As DNA, the CDR3 is TGCAGCGCCCCGGTCGGGGAAGAGACCCAGTACTTC. This translates into CSAPVGEETQYF.

This clonotype has just a few counts. CDR3 nucleotide sequence: TGTGCCAGCAGCTTTAGCGGGGGATACGAGCAGTACTTC. This gives the protein CASSFSGGYEQYF. The rearrangement joins TRBV7-2 to TRBJ2-7; TRBD2 agrees at 9 bases. The CDR3 has 13 residues. V was clipped by 3 bases and J by 4 bases; unmatched bases: 1. Germline CDR1 and CDR2: SGHTA and FQGNSA.

This clonotype was seen repeatedly, ten times or more. The rearrangement links TRBV20-1 to TRBJ2-1, with no clear D. V shed 0 bases and J shed 7 bases, with 7 bases lying between them. CDR3 length: 12 residues. The germline V gene encodes CDR1 DFQATT and CDR2 SNEGSKA (reference sequence). The CDR3 nucleotides read TGCAGTGCTAGAGATCGCGGAAATGAGCAGTTCTTC. Protein sequence: CSARDRGNEQFF.

In its sample, this clonotype was seen many times. Written as DNA, the CDR3 is TGCGCCAGCAGCATTTCACGACAGGGAGTGGATGAGCAGTTCTTC. Amino acids: CASSISRQGVDEQFF. The chain has TRBV5-1 and TRBJ2-1; 7 positions agree with TRBD1. The CDR3 spans 15 residues. J gave up 8 bases and V 4 bases, and 12 bases lay outside the gene matches. Looked up from germline, CDR1 is SGHRS and CDR2 is YFSETQ. Variable domain in full (rest from reference TRBV5-1 and TRBJ2-1): KAGVTQTPRYLIKTRGQQVTLSCSPISGHRSVSWYQQTPGQGLQFLFEYFSETQRNKGNFPGRFSGRQFSNSRSEMNVSTLELGDSALYLCASSISRQGVDEQFFGPGTRLTVL.

This clonotype was counted ten times or more. The CDR3 loop is CASKLRGVARSSGNTIYF. The CDR3 nucleotides read TGTGCCAGCAAGTTAAGAGGGGTCGCCCGGAGCTCTGGAAACACCATATATTTT. V and J are TRBV6-5 and TRBJ1-3, with D maybe TRBD1 (5 bases). This CDR3 spans 18 amino acids. The V gene's germline CDR1 is MNHEY and CDR2 SVGAGI. The V gene lost 7 bases and the J gene lost 0 bases, with 22 bases spanning the gap.